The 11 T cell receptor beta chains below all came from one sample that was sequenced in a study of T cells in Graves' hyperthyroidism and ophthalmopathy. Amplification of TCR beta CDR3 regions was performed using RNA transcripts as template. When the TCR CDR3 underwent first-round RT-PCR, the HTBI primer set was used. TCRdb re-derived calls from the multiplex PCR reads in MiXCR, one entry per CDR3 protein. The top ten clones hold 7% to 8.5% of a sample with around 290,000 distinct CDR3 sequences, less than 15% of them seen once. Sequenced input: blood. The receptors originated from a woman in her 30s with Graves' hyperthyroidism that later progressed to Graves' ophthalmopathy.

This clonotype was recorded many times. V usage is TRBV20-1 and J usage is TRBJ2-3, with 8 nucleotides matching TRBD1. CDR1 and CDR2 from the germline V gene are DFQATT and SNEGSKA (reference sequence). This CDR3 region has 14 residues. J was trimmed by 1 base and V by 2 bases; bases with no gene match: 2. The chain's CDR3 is CSARPTGGTDTQYF. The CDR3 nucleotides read TGCAGTGCTAGACCGACAGGGGGCACAGATACGCAGTATTTT.

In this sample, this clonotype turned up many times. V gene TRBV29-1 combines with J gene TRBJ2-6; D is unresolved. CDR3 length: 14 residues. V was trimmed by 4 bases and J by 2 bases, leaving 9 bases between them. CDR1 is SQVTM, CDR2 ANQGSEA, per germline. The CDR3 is CSVAGEAGANVLTF. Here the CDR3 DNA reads TGCAGCGTTGCTGGGGAAGCTGGGGCCAACGTCCTGACTTTC.

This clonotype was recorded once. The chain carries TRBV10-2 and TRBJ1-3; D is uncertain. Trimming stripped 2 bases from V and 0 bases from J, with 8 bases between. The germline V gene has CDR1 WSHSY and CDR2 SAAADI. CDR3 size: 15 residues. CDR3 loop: CASSEQVFSGNTIYF. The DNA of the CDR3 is TGCGCCAGCAGTGAGCAGGTTTTCTCTGGAAACACCATATATTTT.

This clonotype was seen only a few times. The CDR3 loop is CSVEGSYSYNEQFF. The CDR3 DNA sequence: TGCAGCGTTGAAGGCAGCTACTCCTACAATGAGCAGTTCTTC. The rearrangement uses TRBV29-1 and TRBJ2-1; D gene uncertain. The CDR3 runs to 14 residues. The V gene's germline CDR1 is SQVTM and CDR2 ANQGSEA. V lost 1 base to trimming and J lost 0 bases, with 7 bases between them.

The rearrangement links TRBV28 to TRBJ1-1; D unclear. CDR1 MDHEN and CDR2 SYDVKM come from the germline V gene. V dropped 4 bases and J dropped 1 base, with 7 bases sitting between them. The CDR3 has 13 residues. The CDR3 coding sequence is TGTGCCAGCAGTTCCGACCAGAACACTGAAGCTTTCTTT. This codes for CASSSDQNTEAFF.

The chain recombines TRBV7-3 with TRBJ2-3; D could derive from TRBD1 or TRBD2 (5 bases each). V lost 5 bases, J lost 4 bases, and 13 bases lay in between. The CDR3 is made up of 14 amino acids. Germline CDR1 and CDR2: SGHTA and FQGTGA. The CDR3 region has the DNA TGTGCCAGCAGCCCGGGGACCCGGCCAGATACGCAGTATTTT. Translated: CASSPGTRPDTQYF.

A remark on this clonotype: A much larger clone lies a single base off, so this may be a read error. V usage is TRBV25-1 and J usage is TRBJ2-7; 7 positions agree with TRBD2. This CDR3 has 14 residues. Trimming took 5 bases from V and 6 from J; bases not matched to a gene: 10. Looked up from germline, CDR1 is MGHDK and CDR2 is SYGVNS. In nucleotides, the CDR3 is TGTGCCAGCAGTTCCGGACTAGGGGCGTCCGAGCAGTACTTC. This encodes CASSSGLGASEQYF.

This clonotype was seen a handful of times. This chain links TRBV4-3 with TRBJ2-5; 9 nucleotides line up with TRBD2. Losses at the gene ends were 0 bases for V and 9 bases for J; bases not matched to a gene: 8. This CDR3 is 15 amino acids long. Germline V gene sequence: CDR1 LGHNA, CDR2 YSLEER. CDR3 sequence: CASSQEEGTSRPQYF. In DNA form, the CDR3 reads TGCGCCAGCAGCCAAGAGGAAGGGACTAGCCGGCCCCAGTACTTC.

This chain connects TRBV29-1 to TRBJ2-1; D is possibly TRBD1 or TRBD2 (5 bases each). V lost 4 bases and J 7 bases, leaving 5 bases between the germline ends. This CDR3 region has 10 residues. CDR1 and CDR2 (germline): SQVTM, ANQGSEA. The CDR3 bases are TGCAGCGTTGGGGGGAATGAGCAGTTCTTC. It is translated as CSVGGNEQFF.

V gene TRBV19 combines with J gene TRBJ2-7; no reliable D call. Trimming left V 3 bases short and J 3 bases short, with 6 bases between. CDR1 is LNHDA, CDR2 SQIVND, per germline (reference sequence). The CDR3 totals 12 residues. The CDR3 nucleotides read TGTGCCAGTAGTATCAAGGACTACGAGCAGTACTTC. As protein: CASSIKDYEQYF. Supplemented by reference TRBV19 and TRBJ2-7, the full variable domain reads DGGITQSPKYLFRKEGQNVTLSCEQNLNHDAMYWYRQDPGQGLRLIYYSQIVNDFQKGDIAEGYSVSREKKESFPLTVTSAQKNPTAFYLCASSIKDYEQYFGPGTRLTVT.

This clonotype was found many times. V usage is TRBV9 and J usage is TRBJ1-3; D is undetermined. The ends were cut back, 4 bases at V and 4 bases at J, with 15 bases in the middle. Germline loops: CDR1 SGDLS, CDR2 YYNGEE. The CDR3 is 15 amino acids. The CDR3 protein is CASSTVQAEGNTIYF. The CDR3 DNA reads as TGTGCCAGCAGCACCGTTCAGGCGGAAGGAAACACCATATATTTT.